The rows below give T cell receptor beta chains drawn from one sample of a study of response to subunit inactivated influenza vaccine. One entry per CDR3 protein, called by TCRdb with MiXCR from the RT-PCR reads. In the table there are 530,000 or so distinct CDR3 sequences, about 25% of which are singletons. This material consisted of CD4+ T cells sorted from PBMCs, taken less than 6 days after vaccination. The receptors come from a man aged 50-59 years who received an inactivated influenza vaccine. Both conserved end residues are part of each CDR3. Each record gives: V gene, J gene, clone size, D gene, CDR3 DNA, CDR3 protein. D genes are given only for firm matches. Not every row has a clone size; where given, it reads once, few, many or a size class.

>TRBV6-1|TRBJ1-4|.|TRBD1
TGTGCCAGCAGACGAGACAGGGCCTTTTCGAATGAAAAACTGTTTTTT
CASRRDRAFSNEKLFF
>TRBV5-1|TRBJ2-3|many|TRBD2
TGCGCCAGCAGCTTGGCCTCGGGACTAGCGGGAGGAGATACGCAGTATTTT
CASSLASGLAGGDTQYF
>TRBV7-2|TRBJ2-4|many|.
TGTGCCAGCAGCTCGGCAAGGGCTGCAGCCAAAAACATTCAGTACTTC
CASSSARAAAKNIQYF
>TRBV20-1|TRBJ2-3|few|TRBD2
TGCAGTGCTAGAGATGCAACTAGCGGAGATACGCAGTATTTT
CSARDATSGDTQYF
>TRBV27|TRBJ2-3|few|TRBD2
TGTGCCAGCAGTTTATACGGGGGGGCTTCTGCGCAGTATTTT
CASSLYGGASAQYF
>TRBV5-6|TRBJ2-1|few|TRBD2
TGTGCCAGTAGTACTCGACTAGCGGGAGGATCCTACAATGAGCAGTTCTTC
CASSTRLAGGSYNEQFF
>TRBV4-3|TRBJ2-1|few|.
TGCGCCAGCAGCCAAGATCCTGGGGCGAGCTCCTACAATGAGCAGTTCTTC
CASSQDPGASSYNEQFF
>TRBV21-1|TRBJ1-2|few|.
TGTGCCAGCAGCAAAAGCATGGGGTATCCTGGTGGCTATGGCTACACCTTC
CASSKSMGYPGGYGYTF
>TRBV28|TRBJ2-2|.|.
TGTGCCAGCAACGGAGGGGTCGGGGAGCTGTTTTTT
CASNGGVGELFF
>TRBV6-6|TRBJ1-4|.|.
TGTGCCAGCAGTTTTGGCGAGAGAGAAAAACTGTTTTTT
CASSFGEREKLFF
>TRBV7-2|TRBJ2-5|.|.
TGTGCCAGCAGCCACGGAGGGAAGACCCAGTACTTC
CASSHGGKTQYF
>TRBV6-2/TRBV6-3|TRBJ2-7|.|TRBD2
TGTGCCAGCAGTTACTCGAAAGGCCCTAGCGGGGGTTTGTACGAGCAGTACTTC
CASSYSKGPSGGLYEQYF
>TRBV4-1|TRBJ2-3|few|.
TGCGCCAGCAGCCAAGTCCGAGGGGAAGATACGCAGTATTTT
CASSQVRGEDTQYF
>TRBV7-6|TRBJ2-5|few|.
TGTGCCAGCAGCTCGTATGGAGGCGGGGAGACCCAGTACTTC
CASSSYGGGETQYF
>TRBV9|TRBJ2-3|.|TRBD2
TGTGCCAGCAGCGTAGTAGCGGGACGCACAGATACGCAGTATTTT
CASSVVAGRTDTQYF
>TRBV28|TRBJ2-5|.|.
TGTGCCAGCAGTTTACCCGGGCCAGGCCAAGAGACCCAGTACTTC
CASSLPGPGQETQYF
>TRBV7-2|TRBJ1-3|few|.
TGTGCCAGCAGCCCCAGACAGCTCTCTGGAAACACCATATATTTT
CASSPRQLSGNTIYF
>TRBV27|TRBJ1-2|.|TRBD1
TGTGCCAGCAGTTTCATACAGGGGGCTGGTGGCTACACCTTC
CASSFIQGAGGYTF
>TRBV4-1|TRBJ1-1|few|.
TGCGCCAGCAGCCAATCTTGGACGGGCGCTGAAGCTTTCTTT
CASSQSWTGAEAFF
>TRBV5-1|TRBJ2-6|.|.
TGCGCCAGCAGGCGGGGGCTCGGGGCCAACGTCCTGACTTTC
CASRRGLGANVLTF
>TRBV5-1|TRBJ2-7|.|TRBD1
TGCGCCAGCAGCAGAGAGATGACAGGGGGCTACGAGCAGTACTTC
CASSREMTGGYEQYF
>TRBV2|TRBJ2-1|.|.
TGTGCCAACACTAATGCTGGGGAGGCCTACAATGAGCAGTTCTTC
CANTNAGEAYNEQFF
>TRBV11-3|TRBJ2-3|.|.
TGTGCCAGCAGTTCCAGGAGGGCCACAGATACGCAGTATTTT
CASSSRRATDTQYF
>TRBV6-5|TRBJ1-1|few|.
TGTGCCAGCAGTTCGAGCGGGAGGAACACTGAAGCTTTCTTT
CASSSSGRNTEAFF
>TRBV2|TRBJ1-1|.|TRBD1
TGTGCCATCGACAGGGCCACTGAAGCTTTCTTT
CAIDRATEAFF
>TRBV20-1|TRBJ2-1|.|TRBD2
TGCAGTGCTAGAGGGACTAGCGGGAGGGCGTATGAGCAGTTCTTC
CSARGTSGRAYEQFF
>TRBV12-3/TRBV12-4|TRBJ2-2|.|.
TGTGCCAGCAGTTTAGGGCAGGGGCTTCTCACCGGGGAGCTGTTTTTT
CASSLGQGLLTGELFF
>TRBV5-1|TRBJ2-5|.|.
TGCGCCAGCAGCTCGCTACCGGGTTCGGTAGGGACCCAGTACTTC
CASSSLPGSVGTQYF
>TRBV12-3/TRBV12-4|TRBJ2-3|.|TRBD2
TGTGCCAGCGGACTAGCGGCTTGGTCAGATACGCAGTATTTT
CASGLAAWSDTQYF
>TRBV20-1|TRBJ2-2|.|.
TGCAGTGCTAGAGATCTAGGGGCAGGAACTAACACCGGGGAGCTGTTTTTT
CSARDLGAGTNTGELFF
>TRBV5-1|TRBJ2-3|few|.
TGCGCCAGCAGGGTGACAGGCACAGATACGCAGTATTTT
CASRVTGTDTQYF
>TRBV14|TRBJ1-1|.|.
TGTGCCAGCAGCCAAATGATGAACACTGAAGCTTTCTTT
CASSQMMNTEAFF
>TRBV11-2|TRBJ2-3|.|.
TGTGCCAGCAGCCAGAACCGACTAGTCGGCGGCACTAGCACAGATACGCAGTATTTT
CASSQNRLVGGTSTDTQYF
>TRBV5-1|TRBJ2-2|.|.
TGCGCCAGCAGCTTGGTCAAACTGGGGACCGGGGAGCTGTTTTTT
CASSLVKLGTGELFF
>TRBV12-3/TRBV12-4|TRBJ2-3|few|.
TGTGCCAGCAGTTTAGTGGGGCTTAGCACAGATACGCAGTATTTT
CASSLVGLSTDTQYF
>TRBV24-1|TRBJ1-2|few|.
TGTGCCACCCAAGCAGGAGACTATGGCTACACCTTC
CATQAGDYGYTF
>TRBV4-1|TRBJ2-5|.|.
TGCGCCAGCAGCCAAGGGCAGGTCCAAGAGACCCAGTACTTC
CASSQGQVQETQYF
>TRBV4-3|TRBJ1-1|many|.
TGCGCCAGCAGCCAAGATAGGGGGAACACTGAAGCTTTCTTT
CASSQDRGNTEAFF
>TRBV12-3/TRBV12-4|TRBJ1-6|.|TRBD1
TGTGCCAGCAGTTCCCACGGACAGGGGGCGGGTTCACCCCTCCACTTT
CASSSHGQGAGSPLHF
>TRBV3-1|TRBJ2-5|.|.
TGTGCCAGCAGCCAAGAAAGGGGCCAAGAGACCCAGTACTTC
CASSQERGQETQYF
>TRBV6-6|TRBJ2-1|.|.
TGTGCCAGCAGTTATCAAAGCAGCAATGAGCAGTTCTTC
CASSYQSSNEQFF
>TRBV20-1|TRBJ2-2|.|.
TGCAGTGCTAGAGATCCGACCCGACGGAACACCGGGGAGCTGTTTTTT
CSARDPTRRNTGELFF
>TRBV6-2/TRBV6-3|TRBJ2-7|.|.
TGTGCCAGCAGTTACGGTCACGAGCAGTACTTC
CASSYGHEQYF
>TRBV29-1|TRBJ2-7|few|.
TGCAGCGTCGCCGACAGCTTCTCCTACGAGCAGTACTTC
CSVADSFSYEQYF
>TRBV5-1|TRBJ2-2|few|.
TGCGCCAGCAGCGACAGGTCCCTGGAGGGGGTCCCCGCGGAGCTGTTTTTT
CASSDRSLEGVPAELFF
>TRBV11-2|TRBJ2-5|.|TRBD2
TGTGCCAGCAGCTTATGGGTGATCGGGGGGGAGACCCAGTACTTC
CASSLWVIGGETQYF
>TRBV18|TRBJ1-6|few|.
TGTGCCAGCTCACCGGCTGAGACGGGAAATTCACCCCTCCACTTT
CASSPAETGNSPLHF
>TRBV20-1|TRBJ2-1|few|.
TGCAGTGCGTATCGGGGGACTTCCTACAATGAGCAGTTCTTC
CSAYRGTSYNEQFF
>TRBV5-5|TRBJ2-3|few|TRBD1
TGTGCCAGCAGCTGGGACAGGTATGCAGATACGCAGTATTTT
CASSWDRYADTQYF
>TRBV5-6|TRBJ2-1|few|TRBD2
TGTGCCAGCAGCTCTGGACTAGCGGCATCATTTAAGCAGTTCTTC
CASSSGLAASFKQFF
>TRBV20-1|TRBJ2-7|.|.
TGCAGTGCTAGTAACAGGTTCACCTACGAGCAGTACTTC
CSASNRFTYEQYF
>TRBV6-5|TRBJ1-6|few|TRBD1
TGTGCCAGCAGTTACTCAAGACAGGGGGGTTCACCCCTCCACTTT
CASSYSRQGGSPLHF
>TRBV4-3|TRBJ2-2|few|.
TGCGCCAGCAGCCAAGAGTTGGGACACTCCACCGGGGAGCTGTTTTTT
CASSQELGHSTGELFF
>TRBV7-6|TRBJ2-1|.|.
TGTGCCAGCAGCTCAACGGGAAACTCCTACAATGAGCAGTTCTTC
CASSSTGNSYNEQFF
>TRBV4-3|TRBJ2-7|.|TRBD2
TGCGCCAGCAGCCAAGAATTTACTAGCGGGAGCTCTTTGTACGAGCAGTACTTC
CASSQEFTSGSSLYEQYF
>TRBV11-2|TRBJ2-5|few|TRBD2
TGTGCCAGCAGCTTAGGGTGGCGGGAGGGTCAGTACTTC
CASSLGWREGQYF
>TRBV6-1|TRBJ1-5|few|.
TGTGCCAGCGCAAATGGACTGACTAGCAATCAGCCCCAGCATTTT
CASANGLTSNQPQHF